A single sample gave rise to the 14 T cell receptor beta chains below, sequenced in a study of T cells expressing NK-cell markers. From the 5' RACE reads, TCRdb lists one entry per CDR3 protein and no DNA. The sample includes 150,000 to 200,000 distinct CDR3 sequences. Sequencing was performed on blood T cells: a sorted CD56 or NKG2C T cell subset, CD4+ or CD8+ T cells, or bulk PBMC T cells (not recorded which). These receptors came from a woman aged 18 to 69 in good health.

The chain joins TRBV5-1 to TRBJ2-7; TCRdb names TRBD1, which stays unverified in the absence of DNA. The CDR3 extends over 14 amino acids. Looked up from germline, CDR1 is SGHRS and CDR2 is YFSETQ. The CDR3 sequence is CASSLVQGRYEQYF.

This chain joins TRBV15 and TRBJ2-5; the D call from TCRdb, TRBD2, cannot be confirmed without DNA. Germline CDR1 LNHNV, CDR2 YYDKDF (reference sequence). The CDR3 consists of 16 residues. CDR3 residues: CATSRAVLAGEETQYF.

The rearrangement joins TRBV2 to TRBJ2-7; TCRdb picks TRBD1, but there is no DNA to check that call. CDR3 length equals 16 residues. Germline loops: CDR1 SNHLY, CDR2 FYNNEI. CDR3 sequence reads: CASSEAWGTGPFEQYF. The full variable domain, with the rest looked up from reference TRBV2 and TRBJ2-7, is EPEVTQTPSHQVTQMGQEVILRCVPISNHLYFYWYRQILGQKVEFLVSFYNNEISEKSEIFDDQFSVERPDGSNFTLKIRSTKLEDSAMYFCASSEAWGTGPFEQYFGPGTRLTVT.

The chain recombines TRBV9 with TRBJ2-5; no DNA is available, so the TRBD1 call from TCRdb remains unchecked. Germline CDR1 reads SGDLS; CDR2 reads YYNGEE. The CDR3 loop spans 14 amino acids. The CDR3 is CASSNGQSPETQYF.

This chain uses TRBV2 with TRBJ2-3. In germline, CDR1 is SNHLY, CDR2 FYNNEI. The CDR3 is made up of 13 amino acids. The CDR3 reads CASSDAAKDTQYF.

The chain employs TRBV11-2 and TRBJ1-1; as DNA is missing, the TRBD1 call by TCRdb cannot be tested. The germline V gene has CDR1 SGHAT and CDR2 FQNNGV. The CDR3 contains 15 residues. CDR3: CASSLGRTVDTEAFF.

This chain uses TRBV5-1 with TRBJ1-5; with no DNA, the TCRdb D assignment of TRBD1 cannot be verified. The CDR3 length is 15 residues. CDR1 and CDR2 (germline): SGHRS, YFSETQ. The CDR3 protein is CASSLTDRASQPQHF.

CDR3 protein: CASSFSRGSFYGYTF. This chain connects TRBV12-3 or TRBV12-4 to TRBJ1-2; TCRdb's D gene call, TRBD1, goes unchecked for lack of DNA. This CDR3 has 15 residues.

This rearrangement joins TRBV2 to TRBJ2-1; checking the TCRdb D call of TRBD1 is not possible without DNA. The CDR3 is 14 residues long. Germline V gene data show CDR1 as SNHLY and CDR2 as FYNNEI. The CDR3 region is CASMPGQYYNEQFF.

The chain is built from TRBV7-2 and TRBJ1-2; with no DNA, the TCRdb D assignment of TRBD1 cannot be verified. The CDR3 sequence is 15 residues long. Per germline, CDR1 SGHTA and CDR2 FQGNSA. CDR3 sequence reads: CASSVRQGVNYGYTF.

This chain uses TRBV25-1 with TRBJ2-7. CDR3 length: 11 residues. Per the germline V gene, CDR1 is MGHDK and CDR2 is SYGVNS. CDR3 region: CASSQVHEQYF.

The chain employs TRBV6-2 or TRBV6-3 and TRBJ2-3; TCRdb designates TRBD1, a call that cannot be tested without DNA. CDR3 size: 17 residues. Germline CDR1 is MNHEY and CDR2 is SVGEGT. Here the CDR3 reads CASRPGKRGRFGDTQYF.

The rearrangement uses TRBV2 and TRBJ2-2. This CDR3 spans 15 amino acids. CDR1 is SNHLY and CDR2 is FYNNEI in the germline V gene. CDR3 loop: CASSVQDGNTGELFF.

The chain uses TRBV6-1 and TRBJ2-1; TCRdb indicates TRBD1, and absent DNA this call remains unverified. This CDR3 has 16 amino acids. CDR1 MNHNS and CDR2 SASEGT come from the germline V gene. CDR3 region: CASIVRGPRSYNEQFF.